This T cell receptor beta chain was recovered during a study of blood T cell repertoires in COVID-19. Study in general: The analysed material was cDNA or gDNA that came from T cells, B-cell-depleted T cells, or PBMCs.

The CDR3 contains 16 residues. From germline, CDR1 is MRHNA and CDR2 SNTAGT. V dropped 0 bases and J dropped 4; count of bases not matched to a gene: 6. Before being deemed recovered, Cohort 3 donors had two negative PCRs, clearance, or symptom resolution. As processed by the authors: The authors estimated nucleated cell counts from reference gene primer amplification. Profiling relied on immunoSEQ multiplex PCR, and the TCRdb table lists in-frame clones only, not all of them. The V and J calls and clone size come from that table; D and trimming were worked out from the DNA. Seen here are around 190,000 clones, roughly 88% observed once, and the top ten hold roughly 8.9%.

V usage is TRBV6-4 and J usage is TRBJ2-5; 9 bases match TRBD1. Sequencing was done on a sample of PBMCs or T cells enriched from blood (not recorded which). The clonotype comes from a woman aged 18 to 35 who had recovered from COVID-19. Here the CDR3 reads CASSDSGGQGRETQYF. CDR3 coding DNA: TGTGCCAGCAGTGACTCGGGCGGACAGGGGAGAGAGACCCAGTACTTC.